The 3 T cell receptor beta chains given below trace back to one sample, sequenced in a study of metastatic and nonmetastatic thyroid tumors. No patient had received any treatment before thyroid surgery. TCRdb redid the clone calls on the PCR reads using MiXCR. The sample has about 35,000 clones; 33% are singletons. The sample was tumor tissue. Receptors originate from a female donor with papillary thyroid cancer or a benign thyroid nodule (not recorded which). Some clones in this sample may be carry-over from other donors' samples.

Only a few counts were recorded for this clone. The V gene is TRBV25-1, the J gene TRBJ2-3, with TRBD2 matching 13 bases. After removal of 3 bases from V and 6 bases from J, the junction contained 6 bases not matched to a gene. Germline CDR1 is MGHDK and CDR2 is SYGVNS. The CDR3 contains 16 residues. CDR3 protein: CASSDVGLAGADTQYF. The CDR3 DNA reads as TGTGCCAGCAGTGACGTAGGACTAGCGGGAGCGGATACGCAGTATTTT.

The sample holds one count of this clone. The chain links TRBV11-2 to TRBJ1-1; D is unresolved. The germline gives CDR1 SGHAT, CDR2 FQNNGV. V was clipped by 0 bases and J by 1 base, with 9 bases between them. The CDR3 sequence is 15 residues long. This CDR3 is CASSLDPLGNTEAFF. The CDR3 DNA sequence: TGTGCCAGCAGCTTAGATCCTTTAGGGAACACTGAAGCTTTCTTT.

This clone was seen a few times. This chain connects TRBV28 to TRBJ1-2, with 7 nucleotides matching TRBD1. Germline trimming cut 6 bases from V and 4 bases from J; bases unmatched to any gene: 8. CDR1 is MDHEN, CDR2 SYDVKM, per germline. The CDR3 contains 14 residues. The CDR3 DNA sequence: TGTGCCAGCAGCCCAGGGGGGAACGTCTATGGCTACACCTTC. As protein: CASSPGGNVYGYTF.